This T cell receptor beta chain was recovered during a study of blood T cell repertoires in COVID-19. Study at large: Spain, Italy and the United States supplied samples that represented acute and convalescent COVID-19. The cDNA or gDNA used as material had been derived from T cells, B-cell-depleted T cells, or PBMCs.

Under the authors' procedure: For nucleated cells, counts were estimated from reference gene primer amplification. The table came from immunoSEQ multiplex PCR; TCRdb's copy has only in-frame clones and leaves some out. For V, J and clone size, that table is used; D and trimming come from the DNA. The sample lists about 280,000 clones, 86% occurring once. The CDR3 extends over 15 amino acids. The V segment lost 4 bases and the J segment 3 bases; nucleotides outside the gene matches: 8. The germline V gene has CDR1 GTSNPN and CDR2 SVGIG (reference sequence). This rearrangement joins TRBV30 to TRBJ2-1; 8 bases match TRBD2. The sample taken for sequencing was peripheral blood. The source of this sequence is a woman in her twenties or thirties with active or convalescent COVID-19. CDR3 sequence reads: CAWNRVGGDYNEQFF. The CDR3 DNA reads TGTGCCTGGAATCGGGTCGGGGGGGACTACAATGAGCAGTTCTTC.